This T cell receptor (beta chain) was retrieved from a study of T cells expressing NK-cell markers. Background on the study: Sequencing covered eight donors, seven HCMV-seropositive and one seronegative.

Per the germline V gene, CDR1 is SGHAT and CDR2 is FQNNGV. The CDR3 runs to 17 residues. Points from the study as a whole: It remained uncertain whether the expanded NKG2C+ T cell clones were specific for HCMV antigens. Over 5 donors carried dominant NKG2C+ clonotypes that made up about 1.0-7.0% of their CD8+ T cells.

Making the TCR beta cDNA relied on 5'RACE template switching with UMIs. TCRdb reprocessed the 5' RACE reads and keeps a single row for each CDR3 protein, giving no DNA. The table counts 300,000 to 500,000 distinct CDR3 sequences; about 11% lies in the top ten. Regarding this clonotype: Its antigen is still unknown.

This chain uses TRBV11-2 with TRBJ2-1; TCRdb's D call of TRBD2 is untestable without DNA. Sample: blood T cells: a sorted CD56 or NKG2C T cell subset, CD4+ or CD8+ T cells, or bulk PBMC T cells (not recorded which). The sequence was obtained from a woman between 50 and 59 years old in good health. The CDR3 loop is CASSLLSTSGDYNEQFF.